These 8 T cell receptor beta chains share one sample of origin, sequenced in a study of T-cell memory formation after mild COVID-19. MiXCR was run by TCRdb on the 5' RACE reads, yielding one entry per CDR3 protein. The sample shows around 510,000 distinct CDR3 sequences, about 20% of them seen only once. Material: PBMCs or a T cell subset sorted from them (not recorded which). Receptors originate from an adult woman who had mild COVID-19 (a few samples of this study predate the infection). Cell type and time point are not known.

Only a few counts were recorded for this clonotype. The V call is TRBV5-1, the J call TRBJ1-1; D not resolved. Trimming shortened V by 0 bases and J by 0 bases, and 15 bases separated the two germline ends. Germline V CDR1 and CDR2: SGHRS, YFSETQ. This CDR3 has 17 amino acids. Here the CDR3 reads CASSLVRGTRLNTEAFF. The CDR3 region has the DNA TGCGCCAGCAGCTTGGTACGGGGTACCCGTCTGAACACTGAAGCTTTCTTT.

This clonotype was seen more than once but under ten times. CDR3 coding DNA: TGTGCCAGCAGCTTAGAATCGGATGAGCAGTTCTTC. Protein: CASSLESDEQFF. This chain links TRBV7-9 with TRBJ2-1; D call uncertain. CDR3 length: 12 residues. Trimming stripped 1 base from V and 8 bases from J, with 6 bases between. Germline V gene sequence: CDR1 SEHNR, CDR2 FQNEAQ (reference sequence).

This clonotype was found a few times. V and J are TRBV14 and TRBJ2-7; D gene uncertain. The CDR3 has 13 amino acids. The V and J ends lost 1 base and 6 bases respectively, with 10 bases between them. CDR1 is SGHDN, CDR2 FVKESK, per germline. CDR3 DNA: TGTGCCAGCAGCCAAGGTCTAAGGGCCGAGCAGTACTTC. It codes for CASSQGLRAEQYF. The variable domain in full, with the rest retrieved from reference TRBV14 and TRBJ2-7, is EAGVTQFPSHSVIEKGQTVTLRCDPISGHDNLYWYRRVMGKEIKFLLHFVKESKQDESGMPNNRFLAERTGGTYSTLKVQPAELEDSGVYFCASSQGLRAEQYFGPGTRLTVT.

V and J are TRBV30 and TRBJ2-2; D gene uncertain. This CDR3 is built from 13 residues. The ends were cut back, 2 bases at V and 0 bases at J, with 4 bases in the middle. The germline V gene has CDR1 GTSNPN and CDR2 SVGIG (reference sequence). In DNA, the CDR3 is TGTGCCTGGAGTTTAGCGAACACCGGGGAGCTGTTTTTT. Translation gives CAWSLANTGELFF. The entire variable domain, with the rest obtained from reference TRBV30 and TRBJ2-2, is as follows: SQTIHQWPATLVQPVGSPLSLECTVEGTSNPNLYWYRQAAGRGLQLLFYSVGIGQISSEVPQNLSASRPQDRQFILSSKKLLLSDSGFYLCAWSLANTGELFFGEGSRLTVL.

This clonotype has only a few counts. The V and J genes are TRBV6-5 and TRBJ2-1; D is uncertain. The CDR3 totals 17 residues. CDR1 is MNHEY and CDR2 is SVGAGI in the germline V gene. Trimming removed 0 bases at V and 12 bases at J, with 24 bases between. The CDR3 region is CASSYSIIAGVLGWQFF. CDR3 DNA sequence: TGTGCCAGCAGTTACTCGATTATAGCCGGCGTTCTTGGTTGGCAGTTCTTC.

The table lists this clonotype with a few counts. The J gene is TRBJ2-7, the V gene TRBV29-1; 13 positions agree with TRBD2. After removal of 6 bases from V and 2 bases from J, the junction contained 7 bases not matched to a gene. Looked up from germline, CDR1 is SQVTM and CDR2 is ANQGSEA. The CDR3 loop spans 15 amino acids. The CDR3 nucleotides are TGCAGCGTAGGTAAAGGGACTAGCGGGGCCTACGAGCAGTACTTC. It is translated as CSVGKGTSGAYEQYF.

There are a few counts of this clonotype. The rearrangement links TRBV4-1 to TRBJ2-5; unclear D gene. CDR1 MGHRA and CDR2 YSYEKL come from the germline V gene. V gave up 3 bases and J gave up 5 bases, with 10 bases separating them. The CDR3 contains 13 residues. CDR3 residues: CASSQILLETQYF. The CDR3 DNA reads TGCGCCAGCAGCCAGATATTACTCGAGACCCAGTACTTC.

The sample holds a few counts of this clonotype. V is TRBV5-8 and J is TRBJ2-2; D tentatively reads TRBD1 or TRBD2 (5 bases each). Germline V gives CDR1 SGHTS, CDR2 YDEGEE. The CDR3 consists of 19 residues. V lost 3 bases and J 0 bases, leaving 21 bases between the germline ends. DNA of the CDR3: TGTGCCAGCAGCTCCGATCGGGGACGTCTCTCACCGAACACCGGGGAGCTGTTTTTT. Protein: CASSSDRGRLSPNTGELFF.